These T cell receptor beta chains were read from a single sample in a study of T cell changes during pregnancy in multiple sclerosis. Sequenced by immunoSEQ multiplex PCR; TCRdb stores in-frame clones only, minus some. The sample has 40,000 to 60,000 clones, about 93% seen once; the top ten hold less than 0.5%. Specimen: CD4+ T cells from peripheral blood mononuclear cells, collected in the third trimester of pregnancy. The receptors originated from a female donor with multiple sclerosis, enrolled in a pregnancy study. The CDR3 runs from the conserved cysteine through the conserved F or W. The order of the fields is V gene, J gene, CDR3 protein.

v_call: TRBV6-5
j_call: TRBJ1-5
cdr3_aa: CASSYSSPISNQPQHF

v_call: TRBV6-6
j_call: TRBJ1-5
cdr3_aa: CASSSDSYSNQPQHF

v_call: TRBV27
j_call: TRBJ1-1
cdr3_aa: CASSLGTGWGTEAFF

v_call: TRBV13
j_call: TRBJ1-6
cdr3_aa: CASSYGGKDSPLHF

v_call: TRBV2
j_call: TRBJ1-5
cdr3_aa: CASTARMYSNQPQHF

v_call: TRBV10-3
j_call: TRBJ1-2
cdr3_aa: CATLPAEESYGYTF

v_call: TRBV29-1
j_call: TRBJ1-1
cdr3_aa: CSAGTGVDTEAFF

v_call: TRBV6-5
j_call: TRBJ1-5
cdr3_aa: CASSYGQFNQPQHF

v_call: TRBV6-1
j_call: TRBJ2-7
cdr3_aa: CASSGFDSPRQYF

v_call: TRBV11-2
j_call: TRBJ2-1
cdr3_aa: CASSLVWGPTGEQFF

v_call: TRBV29-1
j_call: TRBJ2-3
cdr3_aa: CSVARTGALGDTQYF

v_call: TRBV7-3
j_call: TRBJ2-2
cdr3_aa: CASSLQTGPGELFF

v_call: TRBV11-1
j_call: TRBJ2-7
cdr3_aa: CASSSGTGIYEQYF

v_call: TRBV30
j_call: TRBJ1-3
cdr3_aa: CAWSPGQTNTIYF

v_call: TRBV25-1
j_call: TRBJ2-2
cdr3_aa: CASRGDSRLTGELFF

v_call: TRBV5-8
j_call: TRBJ1-6
cdr3_aa: CATVNQDRANSPLHF

v_call: TRBV7-2
j_call: TRBJ1-1
cdr3_aa: CASSLYRTGLNTEAFF

v_call: TRBV29-1
j_call: TRBJ1-2
cdr3_aa: CSVEPTDRRGGYTF

v_call: TRBV11-2
j_call: TRBJ1-2
cdr3_aa: CASSLGRDYTF

v_call: TRBV6-5
j_call: TRBJ1-1
cdr3_aa: CASSRDSLNKVAFF

v_call: TRBV9
j_call: TRBJ2-3
cdr3_aa: CASSAPGGHSGLDTQYF

v_call: TRBV30
j_call: TRBJ1-3
cdr3_aa: CARNGGAGNTIYF

v_call: TRBV11-2
j_call: TRBJ1-2
cdr3_aa: CASSPPEGLGLGSYGYTF

v_call: TRBV2
j_call: TRBJ1-1
cdr3_aa: CASRGRGTEAFF

v_call: TRBV7-3
j_call: TRBJ2-2
cdr3_aa: CASSQGQGSTGELFF

v_call: TRBV27
j_call: TRBJ2-7
cdr3_aa: CASSLGSGWDEQYF

v_call: TRBV15
j_call: TRBJ1-2
cdr3_aa: CATSRDRQDRGEKGSYGYTF

v_call: TRBV11-2
j_call: TRBJ1-1
cdr3_aa: CASSLTGGMNTEAFF

v_call: TRBV30
j_call: TRBJ2-1
cdr3_aa: CAWNRGVGNEQFF

v_call: TRBV29-1
j_call: TRBJ2-5
cdr3_aa: CSVGTTVKETQYF

v_call: TRBV10-3
j_call: TRBJ1-2
cdr3_aa: CANVTGTGERLDYGYTF

v_call: TRBV5-4
j_call: TRBJ1-5
cdr3_aa: CASRVQGSNQPQHF

v_call: TRBV5-1
j_call: TRBJ2-3
cdr3_aa: CASSGTGPRDTQYF

v_call: TRBV2
j_call: TRBJ2-7
cdr3_aa: CASREAGLAGGPYEQYF

v_call: TRBV7-6
j_call: TRBJ2-5
cdr3_aa: CASSLDVEETQYF

v_call: TRBV4-1
j_call: TRBJ2-7
cdr3_aa: CASSQEGPRGRDYEQYF

v_call: TRBV29-1
j_call: TRBJ1-2
cdr3_aa: CSVFNRGDYGYTF

v_call: TRBV5-7
j_call: TRBJ1-1
cdr3_aa: CASSFMNTEAFF

v_call: TRBV27
j_call: TRBJ2-3
cdr3_aa: CASSLFLAGRPDTQYF

v_call: TRBV4-2
j_call: TRBJ1-3
cdr3_aa: CASSQVPAQGGNTIYF

v_call: TRBV7-9
j_call: TRBJ1-1
cdr3_aa: CASSLADRGWTEAFF

v_call: TRBV29-1
j_call: TRBJ1-1
cdr3_aa: CSALTGFTEAFF

v_call: TRBV6-9
j_call: TRBJ2-7
cdr3_aa: CASPPGGQGLYF

v_call: TRBV6-5
j_call: TRBJ2-7
cdr3_aa: CASSTRGEQYF

v_call: TRBV5-8
j_call: TRBJ1-1
cdr3_aa: CASSLVPGGEAFF

v_call: TRBV6-6
j_call: TRBJ1-1
cdr3_aa: CASTVDRNTEAFF

v_call: TRBV14
j_call: TRBJ2-7
cdr3_aa: CASRSRFAYEQYF

v_call: TRBV11-2
j_call: TRBJ1-6
cdr3_aa: CASSFWGPGGAPGNSPLHF

v_call: TRBV11-2
j_call: TRBJ2-7
cdr3_aa: CASDNGVGYEQYF

v_call: TRBV7-8
j_call: TRBJ2-7
cdr3_aa: CASSLAVRTAVYEQYF

v_call: TRBV6-6
j_call: TRBJ2-7
cdr3_aa: CASSYSGQGYEQYF

v_call: TRBV4-2
j_call: TRBJ2-2
cdr3_aa: CASSQVGQGMTGELFF

v_call: TRBV19
j_call: TRBJ2-2
cdr3_aa: CASSIGRAGRVNTGELFF

v_call: TRBV6-1
j_call: TRBJ2-7
cdr3_aa: CASSAGGLAGVAYEQYF

v_call: TRBV7-3
j_call: TRBJ2-3
cdr3_aa: CASSWGGPQDTQYF

v_call: TRBV6-5
j_call: TRBJ1-6
cdr3_aa: CASALRRDSPLHF

v_call: TRBV2
j_call: TRBJ1-4
cdr3_aa: CASNRDGGLATNEKLFF

v_call: TRBV29-1
j_call: TRBJ1-2
cdr3_aa: CSASIAYGYTF

v_call: TRBV11-2
j_call: TRBJ2-1
cdr3_aa: CASSLTRGGTSNEQFF

v_call: TRBV5-4
j_call: TRBJ1-4
cdr3_aa: CASSLGGGYEKLFF